The T cell receptor beta chain under discussion was sequenced for a study of PD-1 blockade in classical Hodgkin lymphoma. The germline V gene has CDR1 MNHEY and CDR2 SMNVEV (reference sequence). The CDR3 is 15 residues long. Losses at the gene ends were 5 bases for V and 3 bases for J; bases not matched to a gene: 9. Measured with immunoSEQ multiplex PCR; TCRdb has only the in-frame clones, and not every one. The sample shows about 96,000 clones, approximately 94% of them seen only once. Described time point: cycle 4 day 1 (C4D1), after 6 weeks of nivolumab. With no exception, relapse followed autologous stem cell transplantation in all patients, and brentuximab vedotin exposure varied.

This sample comprised peripheral blood mononuclear cells (PBMCs), obtained before the fourth cycle of nivolumab. The chain uses TRBV27 and TRBJ1-1; 7 positions match TRBD1. The receptor was derived from a human donor with classical Hodgkin lymphoma. The CDR3 DNA sequence: TGTGCCAGCAGTCAGGCAACAGGGGATTACACTGAAGCTTTCTTT. Residues: CASSQATGDYTEAFF.